One sample yielded the 28 T cell receptor beta chains listed below, sequenced in a study of glioma-infiltrating T cells. The iRepertoire nested amplicon-rescue multiplex PCR amplified TCR alpha and beta CDR3s from RNA. TCRdb re-analysed the multiplex PCR reads in MiXCR, keeping a single row per CDR3 protein. Here the sample spans about 140,000 distinct CDR3 sequences, about two fifths being singletons. The sequenced sample consisted of glioma tissue, nonneoplastic brain tissue, or PBMCs (not recorded which). These receptors all stem from a human donor with low-grade glioma or glioblastoma, undergoing nonglioma brain surgery, or in good health (not recorded which).

This clonotype was seen only once. V usage is TRBV19 and J usage is TRBJ2-4; D might be TRBD1 (5 bases). V was cut by 4 bases and J by 2 bases, with 9 bases left in between. This CDR3 has 14 amino acids. Per the germline V gene, CDR1 is LNHDA and CDR2 is SQIVND (reference sequence). The CDR3 protein is CASSTQGSKNIQYF. The CDR3 DNA sequence: TGTGCCAGTAGTACCCAGGGTTCCAAAAACATTCAGTACTTC.

Notes on this clonotype: A read error may account for a junction end that differs from germline. The rearrangement joins TRBV6-1 to TRBJ2-3; 8 bases are a match to TRBD1. The CDR3 is 16 amino acids. Germline CDR1 is MNHNS and CDR2 is SASEGT. Here the CDR3 reads CASSNRQGTSLDTRYF. The CDR3, as DNA: TGCGCCAGCAGCAATAGACAGGGGACGTCATTGGATACGCGGTATTTT.

The chain links TRBV7-2 to TRBJ1-4, with TRBD1 as a possible D gene (5 bases). Trimming took 5 bases from V and 5 from J, leaving 12 bases between them. This CDR3 has 14 amino acids. Germline CDR1 and CDR2: SGHTA and FQGNSA. CDR3: CASSLGRANEKLFF. Here the CDR3 DNA reads TGTGCCAGCAGCCTGGGACGGGCAAATGAAAAACTGTTTTTT.

This clonotype has a count of ten or more. The chain employs TRBV6-1 and TRBJ2-2; D is ambiguous. Germline lookup yields CDR1 MNHNS and CDR2 SASEGT. The CDR3 consists of 13 residues. V lost 8 bases and J 0 bases, leaving 7 bases between the germline ends. The CDR3 nucleotides are TGTGCCAGCGTGGACGCGAACACCGGGGAGCTGTTTTTT. Its translation: CASVDANTGELFF.

This clonotype came up a few times. This sequence joins TRBV7-2 and TRBJ2-1, with 7 nucleotides matching TRBD2. Unmatched junction bases numbered 9, after V lost 1 base and J lost 3 bases. This CDR3 spans 17 amino acids. Germline assignment: CDR1 SGHTA and CDR2 FQGNSA. The CDR3 sequence is CASSLVDSGSVYNEQFF. DNA of the CDR3: TGTGCCAGCAGCTTAGTTGATAGCGGGTCCGTCTACAATGAGCAGTTCTTC. The full variable domain, completed using reference TRBV7-2 and TRBJ2-1, is GAGVSQSPSNKVTEKGKDVELRCDPISGHTALYWYRQSLGQGLEFLIYFQGNSAPDKSGLPSDRFSAERTGGSVSTLTIQRTQQEDSAVYLCASSLVDSGSVYNEQFFGPGTRLTVL.

The V call is TRBV7-9, the J call TRBJ2-7; TRBD1 matches 9 bases. Trimming removed 5 bases from V and 9 bases from J; junction bases left unmatched: 5. Germline CDR1 reads SEHNR; CDR2 reads FQNEAQ (reference sequence). The length of the CDR3 is 12 residues. The CDR3 DNA reads TGTGCCAGCAGCCCGGACAGGGGCGGGCAGTACTTC. It yields the protein CASSPDRGGQYF.

The chain is built from TRBV28 and TRBJ1-1, with 7 bases that match TRBD1. V gave up 6 bases and J gave up 5 bases; unmatched junction bases: 12. CDR3 length: 15 amino acids. CDR1 MDHEN and CDR2 SYDVKM come from the germline V gene. The CDR3 DNA is TGTGCCAGCAGCATGACAGGGAATGGTAGAACTGAAGCTTTCTTT. It is translated as CASSMTGNGRTEAFF.

This clonotype was picked up one time. The CDR3 coding sequence is TGTGCCAGCATTCCAGGGGCTGCTTTCTTT. Its translation is CASIPGAAFF. V and J are TRBV2 and TRBJ1-1; a possible D gene is TRBD1 (6 bases). The germline gives CDR1 SNHLY, CDR2 FYNNEI. Trimming stripped 7 bases from V and 11 bases from J, with 11 bases between. This CDR3 comprises 10 residues.

To note about this clonotype: Germline and junction disagree at one end, which may indicate a read error. The CDR3 sequence is CATSRDYGFYGYTF. The CDR3 DNA is TGTGCCACCAGCAGAGATTACGGGTTCTATGGCTACACCTTC. The chain uses TRBV7-9 and TRBJ1-2; D remains ambiguous. Germline V gene data show CDR1 as SEHNR and CDR2 as FQNEAQ (reference sequence). The CDR3 is 14 residues long. The complete variable domain, with remaining parts taken from reference TRBV7-9 and TRBJ1-2, reads DTGVSQNPRHKITKRGQNVTFRCDPISEHNRLYWYRQTLGQGPEFLTYFQNEAQLEKSRLLSDRFSAERPKGSFSTLEIQRTEQGDSAMYLCATSRDYGFYGYTFGSGTRLTVV.

The chain combines TRBV7-2 with TRBJ2-5; 12 bases agree with TRBD2. The CDR3 contains 16 residues. Germline lookup yields CDR1 SGHTA and CDR2 FQGNSA. Trimming cost V 5 bases and J 5 bases; bases outside gene matches: 9. CDR3 in DNA: TGTGCCAGCAGCGTAGAGGCTAGCGGGGGGGGGGAGACCCAGTACTTC. It translates to CASSVEASGGGETQYF.

This clonotype has more than one count but fewer than ten. The chain carries TRBV6-6 and TRBJ1-2, with no clear D. Germline values: CDR1 MNHNY, CDR2 SVGAGI (reference sequence). V was pared by 2 bases and J by 6 bases, with 10 bases between. The CDR3 extends over 13 amino acids. CDR3 amino acids: CASSYGRDDGYTF. CDR3 nucleotides: TGTGCCAGCAGTTACGGCCGGGATGATGGCTACACCTTC.

This clonotype was seen ten or more times. The genes are TRBV2 and TRBJ2-3; D gene ambiguous. The germline V gene encodes CDR1 SNHLY and CDR2 FYNNEI. Trimming took off 4 bases at V and 2 bases at J, with 7 bases between the two ends. The CDR3 runs 13 residues. The CDR3 reads CASSVSTTDTQYF. DNA for the CDR3: TGTGCCAGCAGTGTAAGCACCACAGATACGCAGTATTTT.

The CDR3 DNA reads as TGCAGTGCTAGAGAATACGTAGACCCTAATTCACCCCTCCACTTT. Translation gives CSAREYVDPNSPLHF. The chain couples TRBV20-1 to TRBJ1-6; no firm D call. Germline V gene lookup returns CDR1 DFQATT and CDR2 SNEGSKA (reference sequence). The CDR3 consists of 15 residues. Trimming took off 0 bases at V and 6 bases at J, with 12 bases between the two ends.

The J gene is TRBJ1-1, the V gene TRBV7-8; 9 nucleotides line up with TRBD1. Germline lookup yields CDR1 SGHVS and CDR2 FQNEAQ. This CDR3 comprises 16 residues. The trim removed 5 bases at V and 7 bases at J, leaving 14 bases unmatched. CDR3 sequence (DNA): TGTGCCAGCAGCCGCCGACAGGGGGAAGAAGTCGGTGAAGCTTTCTTT. It is translated as CASSRRQGEEVGEAFF.

The V gene is TRBV20-1, the J gene TRBJ2-1; no clear D. Trimming took off 7 bases at V and 0 bases at J, with 10 bases between the two ends. The CDR3 length is 13 residues. Germline V lookup: CDR1 DFQATT, CDR2 SNEGSKA (reference sequence). The CDR3 spells CSVSGPSYNEQFF. CDR3 nucleotide sequence: TGCAGTGTTTCTGGCCCCTCCTACAATGAGCAGTTCTTC.

This clonotype was seen at least ten times. This CDR3 is CASSPGQGTYGYTF. CDR3 in DNA: TGTGCCAGCAGCCCGGGACAGGGAACCTATGGCTACACCTTC. The rearrangement joins TRBV7-2 to TRBJ1-2; 9 nucleotides line up with TRBD1. Germline V gives CDR1 SGHTA, CDR2 FQGNSA. The length of the CDR3 is 14 residues. Unmatched junction bases numbered 5, after V lost 5 bases and J lost 4 bases.

The chain is built from TRBV15 and TRBJ1-5; D gene ambiguous. The CDR3 runs to 15 residues. V gave up 0 bases and J gave up 0 bases, with 6 bases separating them. Per the germline V gene, CDR1 is LNHNV and CDR2 is YYDKDF (reference sequence). As DNA, the CDR3 is TGTGCCACCAGCAGAGAACCGTATAGCAATCAGCCCCAGCATTTT. Translation gives CATSREPYSNQPQHF. Variable domain in full (rest from reference TRBV15 and TRBJ1-5): DAMVIQNPRYQVTQFGKPVTLSCSQTLNHNVMYWYQQKSSQAPKLLFHYYDKDFNNEADTPDNFQSRRPNTSFCFLDIRSPGLGDTAMYLCATSREPYSNQPQHFGDGTRLSIL.

J is TRBJ1-2 and V is TRBV11-2, with a weak D call TRBD1 (5 bases). The CDR3 has 12 amino acids. Between the trimmed V and J ends, which lost 0 bases and 7 bases, there was a span of 6 bases. Germline V gives CDR1 SGHAT, CDR2 FQNNGV. The CDR3 DNA sequence: TGTGCCAGCAGCTTAGATAGGGGTGGCTACACCTTC. Its protein is CASSLDRGGYTF.

This clonotype was seen only a few times. This chain uses TRBV15 with TRBJ1-2; TRBD1 is a possible D gene (5 bases). Per germline, CDR1 LNHNV and CDR2 YYDKDF (reference sequence). The V end was cut by 0 bases, the J end by 4 bases, with 15 bases between. The CDR3 runs 16 residues. The CDR3 reads CATSRDAGTESYGYTF. CDR3 sequence (DNA): TGTGCCACCAGCAGAGACGCCGGGACGGAGAGCTATGGCTACACCTTC.

This clonotype occurred a few times. The rearrangement joins TRBV6-5 to TRBJ2-1; no reliable D call. CDR1 is MNHEY and CDR2 is SVGAGI in the germline V gene. CDR3 length equals 17 residues. With 0 bases removed from V and 0 bases from J, the gap between germline ends came to 12 bases. This chain's CDR3 is CASSYSTVVSSYNEQFF. The DNA for the CDR3 is TGTGCCAGCAGTTACTCGACGGTGGTAAGCTCCTACAATGAGCAGTTCTTC.

This clonotype was seen at least ten times. The chain recombines TRBV19 with TRBJ2-7; D possibly corresponds to TRBD1 (5 bases). This CDR3 comprises 14 residues. Germline assignment: CDR1 LNHDA and CDR2 SQIVND (reference sequence). V was cut by 5 bases and J by 4 bases, with 15 bases left in between. The CDR3 region is CASSHQGEGYEQYF. The CDR3 DNA reads as TGTGCCAGTAGTCATCAGGGTGAAGGGTACGAGCAGTACTTC.

This clonotype was seen a handful of times. The CDR3 loop is CASSYERPSSGNTIYF. CDR3 nucleotides: TGTGCCAGCAGTTACGAGCGGCCGAGCTCTGGAAACACCATATATTTT. The chain is built from TRBV6-2 or TRBV6-3 and TRBJ1-3; D ambiguous. V was trimmed by 2 bases and J by 0 bases, leaving 11 bases between them. CDR1 is MNHEY and CDR2 is SVGEGT in the germline V gene. This CDR3 contains 16 residues.

This chain connects TRBV6-1 to TRBJ1-3, with D possibly matching TRBD1 (6 bases). This CDR3 contains 19 residues. The germline CDR1 and CDR2 sequences are MNHNS and SASEGT. V dropped 6 bases and J dropped 2 bases, with 26 bases sitting between them. The CDR3 spells CASSILAPLGGAAGNTIYF. The CDR3 coding sequence is TGTGCCAGCAGCATATTGGCCCCACTTGGGGGGGCGGCTGGAAACACCATATATTTT.

The chain joins TRBV6-2 or TRBV6-3 to TRBJ1-5, with 9 bases aligning to TRBD1. The CDR3 length is 16 residues. J lost 6 bases, V lost 5 bases, and 11 bases had no gene match. CDR1 is MNHEY and CDR2 is SVGEGT in the germline V gene. CDR3 nucleotide sequence: TGTGCCAGCAGTCGTCCCGGGACAGGGAGCGGTCAGCCCCAGCATTTT. Its protein product is CASSRPGTGSGQPQHF.

This clonotype was detected a few times. V usage is TRBV27 and J usage is TRBJ1-1; D is possibly TRBD1 (5 bases). The V end lost 2 bases, the J end lost 4 bases, and 8 bases lay between the germline ends. CDR1 is MNHEY, CDR2 SMNVEV, per germline (reference sequence). The CDR3 is 13 amino acids. CDR3 protein: CASSLRGATEAFF. The CDR3 bases are TGTGCCAGCAGTTTAAGAGGGGCCACTGAAGCTTTCTTT.

This clonotype has more than one count but fewer than ten. J is TRBJ2-7 and V is TRBV4-2; D gene ambiguous. In germline, CDR1 is LGHNA, CDR2 YNFKEQ. The CDR3 is 15 residues long. The germline V and J ends were trimmed by 2 bases and 3 bases, with 14 bases remaining between them. The CDR3, as DNA: TGTGCCAGCAGCCAAACGTCAACAGAAGGCTACGAGCAGTACTTC. This codes for CASSQTSTEGYEQYF.

The V call is TRBV18, the J call TRBJ1-3; no reliable D call. Germline values: CDR1 KGHSH, CDR2 LQKENI. The CDR3 length is 16 residues. Trimming stripped 2 bases from V and 0 bases from J, with 11 bases between. CDR3 in amino acids: CASSPSPPTSGNTIYF. The CDR3 DNA reads TGTGCCAGCTCACCAAGCCCGCCTACCTCTGGAAACACCATATATTTT.

This clonotype was seen more than once but under ten times. This chain links TRBV20-1 with TRBJ2-3; a weak D match, TRBD2 (6 bases). The germline V gene has CDR1 DFQATT and CDR2 SNEGSKA (reference sequence). CDR3 length: 16 residues. For the CDR3, the DNA is TGCAGCCTTAAGGGGCGGGGTAAGGACTACACAGATACGCAGTATTTT. Translated, it gives CSLKGRGKDYTDTQYF.